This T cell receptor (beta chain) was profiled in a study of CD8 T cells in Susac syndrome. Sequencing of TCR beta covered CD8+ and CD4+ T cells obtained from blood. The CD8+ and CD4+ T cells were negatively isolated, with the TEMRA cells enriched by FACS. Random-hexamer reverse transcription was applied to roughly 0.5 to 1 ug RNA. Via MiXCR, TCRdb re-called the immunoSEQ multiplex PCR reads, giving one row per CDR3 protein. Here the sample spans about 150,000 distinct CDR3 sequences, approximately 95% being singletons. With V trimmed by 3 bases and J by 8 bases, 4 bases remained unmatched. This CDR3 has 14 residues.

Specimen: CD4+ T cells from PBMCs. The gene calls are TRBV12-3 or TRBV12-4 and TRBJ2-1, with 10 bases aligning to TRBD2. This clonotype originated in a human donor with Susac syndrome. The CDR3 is CASSLSGGAHEQFF. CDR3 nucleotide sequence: TGTGCCAGCAGTTTGAGCGGGGGGGCGCATGAGCAGTTCTTC.